Below are 4 T cell receptor beta chains sequenced from a single sample in a study of blood T cell repertoires in COVID-19. The protocol was immunoSEQ multiplex PCR, while the TCRdb copy is restricted to in-frame clones and leaves out a portion. Here the sample spans around 300,000 clones, 75% to 90% being singletons. Sequenced sample: PBMCs or T cells enriched from blood (not recorded which). Source of these receptors: a woman aged 50 to 60 who had recovered from COVID-19.

This clone was observed a single time. The chain is built from TRBV4-3 and TRBJ2-7; no reliable D call. Trimming cost V 2 bases and J 4 bases, with 9 bases left between them. Germline V gene sequence: CDR1 LGHNA, CDR2 YSLEER. The CDR3 covers 13 residues. The CDR3 sequence is CASSQSRAYEQYF. CDR3 nucleotide sequence: TGCGCCAGCAGCCAATCCCGAGCGTACGAGCAGTACTTC.

The V and J genes are TRBV7-2 and TRBJ2-2; TRBD2 matches 11 bases. The germline gives CDR1 SGHTA, CDR2 FQGNSA. The junction had 7 bases not matched to a gene; V was cut back by 4 bases and J by 6 bases. This CDR3 region has 16 residues. CDR3 sequence reads: CASSSGNSGRAGELFF. CDR3 DNA: TGTGCCAGCAGCTCAGGGAATAGCGGGAGGGCCGGGGAGCTGTTTTTT. The full variable domain, completed using reference TRBV7-2 and TRBJ2-2, is GAGVSQSPSNKVTEKGKDVELRCDPISGHTALYWYRQSLGQGLEFLIYFQGNSAPDKSGLPSDRFSAERTGGSVSTLTIQRTQQEDSAVYLCASSSGNSGRAGELFFGEGSRLTVL.

The chain joins TRBV9 to TRBJ1-3; D ambiguous. With 0 bases removed from V and 4 bases from J, the gap between germline ends came to 8 bases. The V gene's germline CDR1 is SGDLS and CDR2 YYNGEE. This CDR3 has 14 amino acids. CDR3 in amino acids: CASSVAGRGNTIYF. The CDR3 DNA sequence: TGTGCCAGCAGCGTAGCTGGGAGAGGAAACACCATATATTTT.

V and J are TRBV3-1 (or the pseudogene TRBV3-2) and TRBJ2-3; D remains unclear. Germline assignment: CDR1 LGHDT and CDR2 YNNKEL (reference sequence). The CDR3 spans 11 residues. The V gene lost 9 bases and the J gene lost 8 bases, with 12 bases spanning the gap. In DNA, the CDR3 is TGTGCCAGTAGTTATATCGGTACGCAGTATTTT. Its translation: CASSYIGTQYF.